The source of this TCR beta chain is a study of shared clonotypes between healthy human individuals. About this clone: Its antigen is unidentified.

Points from the study as a whole: Clonotype sharing across donors was expected to vary with sequencing depth.

Germline V gene data show CDR1 as MNHEY and CDR2 as SMNVEV (reference sequence). Trimming removed 3 bases at V and 7 bases at J, with 16 bases between. The CDR3 sequence is 14 residues long. Sequencing used immunoSEQ multiplex PCR; TCRdb keeps in-frame clones, though not all of them. The data contain around 480,000 clones, 75% to 80% of them singletons. The V call is TRBV27, the J call TRBJ2-7, with D unclear. The specimen sequenced was PBMCs. The receptor's source is a woman in her 40s in good health. Some clones in this sample may be carry-over from other donors' samples. The CDR3 region has the DNA TGTGCCAGCAGTTTCGTGGGCTCTGTGGGGGAGCAGTACTTC. Its translation: CASSFVGSVGEQYF.